This entry concerns a single T cell receptor (beta chain). Its specificity is not known. A much larger clone lies one base from this, so it may be a read error. The sample comes from a study of glioma-infiltrating T cells. Whole-study results and caveats: Only very few CDR3 sequences appeared in both tissue and blood.

Using RNA template, CDR3s of TCR alpha and beta were amplified with iRepertoire arm-PCR. One entry per CDR3 protein results from TCRdb running MiXCR on the multiplex PCR reads. The profile covers 95,000 to 150,000 distinct CDR3 sequences, with about 23% appearing a single time and nearly 15% taken by the ten largest. Germline V gene data show CDR1 as SGHVS and CDR2 as FNYEAQ. The CDR3 length is 17 residues. The ends lost 4 bases at V and 2 bases at J; junction bases unmatched: 10. The TCR was taken from a human donor with low-grade glioma or glioblastoma, undergoing nonglioma brain surgery, or in good health (not recorded which). Sequencing used glioma tissue, nonneoplastic brain tissue, or PBMCs (not recorded which). The chain couples TRBV7-6 to TRBJ2-3; TRBD2 aligns across 9 bases. In DNA form, the CDR3 reads TGTGCCAGCAGCTCCGATCCAGCGGGAGGTCTCACAGATACGCAGTATTTT. This sequence encodes CASSSDPAGGLTDTQYF.